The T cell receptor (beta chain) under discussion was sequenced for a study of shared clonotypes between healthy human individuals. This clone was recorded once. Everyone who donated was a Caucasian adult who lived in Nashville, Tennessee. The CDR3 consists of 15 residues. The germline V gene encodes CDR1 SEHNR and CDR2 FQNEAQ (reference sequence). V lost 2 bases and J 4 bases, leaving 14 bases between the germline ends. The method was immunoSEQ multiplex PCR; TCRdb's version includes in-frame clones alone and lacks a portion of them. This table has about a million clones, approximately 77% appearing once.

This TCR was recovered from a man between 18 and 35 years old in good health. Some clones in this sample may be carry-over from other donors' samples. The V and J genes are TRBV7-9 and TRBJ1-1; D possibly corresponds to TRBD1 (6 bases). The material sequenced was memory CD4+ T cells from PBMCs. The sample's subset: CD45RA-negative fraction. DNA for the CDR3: TGTGCCAGCAGCTTATTTACCAGGGGAGGCACTGAAGCTTTCTTT. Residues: CASSLFTRGGTEAFF. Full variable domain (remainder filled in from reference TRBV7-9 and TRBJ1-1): DTGVSQNPRHKITKRGQNVTFRCDPISEHNRLYWYRQTLGQGPEFLTYFQNEAQLEKSRLLSDRFSAERPKGSFSTLEIQRTEQGDSAMYLCASSLFTRGGTEAFFGQGTRLTVV.